These T cell receptor beta chains were read from a single sample in a study of identical twins. Each CDR3 protein is one row after TCRdb ran MiXCR on the 5' RACE reads. This sample has 200,000 to 250,000 distinct CDR3 sequences; 11% to 15% occur once, and the top ten carry 8.8%. Specimen: memory (CD45RO+) T cells sorted from blood. The receptors originated from a woman between 18 and 30 years old in good health. Each CDR3 is given without its conserved first and last residue. Size tells how often a clone was seen (once, few, many) or the class of an expanded clone, and some rows leave it out.

size	V	J	CDR3
NA	TRBV4-1	TRBJ2-7	ASSRRAINRDRGYEQY
NA	TRBV28	TRBJ1-5	ASRPGQGSQPQH
NA	TRBV3-1	TRBJ2-1	ASSRAGPAYNEQF
few	TRBV20-1	TRBJ2-5	SARGEQETQY
few	TRBV5-1	TRBJ1-1	ASSLDSSSAF
few	TRBV20-1	TRBJ2-5	SVTSVRGKTQY
few	TRBV6-5	TRBJ2-1	ASSYLAGGWNEQF
NA	TRBV20-1	TRBJ2-5	SATTYLRDVKTQY
NA	TRBV9	TRBJ1-4	ASSDRGNEKLF
once	TRBV7-2	TRBJ1-1	ASSLVTGVNTEAF
NA	TRBV29-1	TRBJ1-1	SVVSGTRTEAF
many	TRBV4-1	TRBJ2-3	ASSQAFRRGDTQY
few	TRBV5-1	TRBJ1-5	ASSFAAGSQPQH
NA	TRBV7-2	TRBJ2-7	ASSTQTASSYEQY
few	TRBV9	TRBJ2-1	ASSVEGGMVYNEQF
few	TRBV4-3	TRBJ2-1	ASSQGLAVVSYNEQF
NA	TRBV20-1	TRBJ2-1	SASEPAGGQF
many	TRBV12-3/TRBV12-4	TRBJ1-1	ASKGSVVNTEAF
NA	TRBV6-1	TRBJ1-1	ASSEGTGTITEAF
NA	TRBV28	TRBJ2-7	ASSLIGTPYREQY
few	TRBV12-3/TRBV12-4	TRBJ1-1	ASSRAGTEAF
few	TRBV4-2	TRBJ2-3	ASSTRVPLGDTQY
few	TRBV7-8	TRBJ2-7	ASSLDRDQAFSYEQY
few	TRBV9	TRBJ1-6	ASSVATGGDNSPLH
NA	TRBV6-1	TRBJ2-3	ASRNEPGQGSDTQY
few	TRBV29-1	TRBJ1-1	SVEVGAENTEAF
few	TRBV5-1	TRBJ1-1	ASSLLGTGTEAF
few	TRBV5-1	TRBJ2-7	ASSLFSGSYEQY
few	TRBV5-1	TRBJ2-3	ASSGGRTALQY
few	TRBV7-2	TRBJ2-1	ASSLLTLEQF
many	TRBV4-2	TRBJ2-1	ASSQNQAPNNEQF
few	TRBV3-1	TRBJ1-2	ASSQWTGNYGYT
NA	TRBV7-8	TRBJ2-1	ASSLEGHGRGLSSYNEQF
NA	TRBV5-6	TRBJ1-2	ASSQGPGSYGYT
NA	TRBV5-4	TRBJ1-1	ASSLARGNTEAF
NA	TRBV3-1	TRBJ2-7	ASSQEGLTYEQY
few	TRBV6-6	TRBJ1-1	ASSPGEAAF
NA	TRBV4-3	TRBJ2-7	ASSQEDAESYEQY
NA	TRBV28	TRBJ2-1	ASSLPGVGEQF
few	TRBV20-1	TRBJ2-6	SAREAGSPAYYSGANVLT
NA	TRBV6-1	TRBJ2-3	ASRRGSTDTQY
NA	TRBV12-3/TRBV12-4	TRBJ2-5	ASSRSGGPRETQY